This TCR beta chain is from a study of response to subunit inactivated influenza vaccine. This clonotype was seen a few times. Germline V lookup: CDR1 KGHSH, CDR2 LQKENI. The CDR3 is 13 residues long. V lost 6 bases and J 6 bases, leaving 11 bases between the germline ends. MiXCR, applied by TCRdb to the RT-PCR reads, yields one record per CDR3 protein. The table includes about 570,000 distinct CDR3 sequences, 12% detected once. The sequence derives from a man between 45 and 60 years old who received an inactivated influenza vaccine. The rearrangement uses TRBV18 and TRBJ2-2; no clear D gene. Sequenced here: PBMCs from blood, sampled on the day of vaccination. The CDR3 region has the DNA TGTGCCAGCTCCCGTGACCGACCCGGGGAGCTGTTTTTT. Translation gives CASSRDRPGELFF.